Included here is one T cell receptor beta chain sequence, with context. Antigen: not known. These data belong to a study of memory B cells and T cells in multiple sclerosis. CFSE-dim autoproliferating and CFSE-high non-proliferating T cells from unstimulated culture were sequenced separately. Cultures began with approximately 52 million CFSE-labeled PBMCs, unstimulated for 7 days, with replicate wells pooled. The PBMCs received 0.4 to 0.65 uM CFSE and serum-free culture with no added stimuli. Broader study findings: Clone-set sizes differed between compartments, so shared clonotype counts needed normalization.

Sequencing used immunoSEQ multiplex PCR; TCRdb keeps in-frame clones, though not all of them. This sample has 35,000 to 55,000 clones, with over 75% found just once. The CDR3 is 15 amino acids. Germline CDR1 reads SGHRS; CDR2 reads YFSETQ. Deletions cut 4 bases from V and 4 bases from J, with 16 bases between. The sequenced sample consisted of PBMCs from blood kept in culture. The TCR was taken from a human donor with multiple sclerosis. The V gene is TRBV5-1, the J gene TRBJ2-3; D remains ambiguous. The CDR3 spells CASSTTYPGPDTQYF. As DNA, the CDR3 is TGCGCCAGCAGCACTACATATCCCGGACCAGATACGCAGTATTTT. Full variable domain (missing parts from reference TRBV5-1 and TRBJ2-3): KAGVTQTPRYLIKTRGQQVTLSCSPISGHRSVSWYQQTPGQGLQFLFEYFSETQRNKGNFPGRFSGRQFSNSRSEMNVSTLELGDSALYLCASSTTYPGPDTQYFGPGTRLTVL.